The 14 T cell receptor beta chains below were found in one sample sequenced in a study of blood T cell repertoires in COVID-19 (dated by TCRdb to 2018 to 2021). The method behind the library was the immunoSEQ multiplex PCR assay. Held by TCRdb, this immuneACCESS table contains in-frame sequences only and omits some clones. Under half of the omission traces to an unresolved V gene where checked; the cause of the rest is unknown. This sample holds around 250,000 clones; approximately 83% were observed only once. The leading ten clones occupy roughly 3.6% of the sample. The specimen was PBMCs or T cells enriched from blood (not recorded which). The source of these receptors is a man aged 45-65 years who had recovered from COVID-19.

V gene TRBV6-5 combines with J gene TRBJ2-3; D is possibly TRBD2 (5 bases). V was shortened by 6 bases and J by 7 bases, with 14 bases between the two germline ends. CDR1 and CDR2 from the germline V gene are MNHEY and SVGAGI. The CDR3 spans 13 residues. The chain's CDR3 is CASSSREGNTQYF. CDR3 nucleotide sequence: TGTGCCAGCAGCTCCCGCGAGGGAAATACGCAGTATTTT.

The chain couples TRBV7-2 to TRBJ2-1; 11 bases fit TRBD2. Trimming took 5 bases from V and 1 from J; bases not matched to a gene: 10. The CDR3 loop spans 18 amino acids. Germline V gives CDR1 SGHTA, CDR2 FQGNSA. CDR3 region: CASSPLPGTSGSYNEQFF. The CDR3 DNA follows: TGTGCCAGCAGCCCTCTCCCGGGGACTAGCGGATCCTACAATGAGCAGTTCTTC.

Of note for this clone: Germline is not matched at one junction end, which may reflect a read error. V and J are TRBV7-7 and TRBJ2-5; 9 bases match TRBD1. The CDR3 is 16 residues long. CDR1 and CDR2 (germline): SSHAT, FNYEAQ (reference sequence). CDR3 region: CASSLARTGAGETQYF. In nucleotides, the CDR3 is TGTGCTAGCAGCTTAGCACGGACAGGGGCCGGTGAGACCCAGTACTTC.

V is TRBV29-1 and J is TRBJ2-1; 13 bases are a match to TRBD2. This CDR3 has 23 amino acids. V trimming: 0 bases; J trimming: 6 bases; junction bases outside the gene matches: 26. CDR1 and CDR2 (germline): SQVTM, ANQGSEA. This CDR3 is CSVEDSRAQGLAGVSKGGNEQFF. The CDR3 bases are TGCAGCGTTGAAGATTCCAGGGCCCAAGGACTAGCGGGAGTGTCTAAGGGTGGCAATGAGCAGTTCTTC.

The chain has TRBV5-1 and TRBJ1-2; 8 nucleotides match TRBD1. Germline CDR1 SGHRS, CDR2 YFSETQ. The CDR3 is 15 residues long. V was pared by 2 bases and J by 3 bases, with 6 bases of the junction left unmatched. DNA of the CDR3: TGCGCCAGCAGCTTCGGACAGGGCGTCGACTATGGCTACACCTTC. This sequence encodes CASSFGQGVDYGYTF.

The chain recombines TRBV7-2 with TRBJ2-7; 8 bases map to TRBD2. Losses at the gene ends were 2 bases for V and 6 bases for J; bases not matched to a gene: 9. Per the germline V gene, CDR1 is SGHTA and CDR2 is FQGNSA. This CDR3 is 15 amino acids long. The CDR3 reads CASSLTERGIIEQYF. DNA of the CDR3: TGTGCCAGCAGCTTAACGGAGCGGGGGATAATCGAGCAGTACTTC.

The J gene is TRBJ2-2, the V gene TRBV7-9; D might be TRBD1 (5 bases). CDR1 and CDR2 from the germline V gene are SEHNR and FQNEAQ (reference sequence). V lost 5 bases to trimming and J lost 7 bases, with 14 bases between them. This CDR3 contains 14 residues. CDR3 sequence (DNA): TGTGCCAGCAGCCCACCCAGGGTTATCGGGGAGCTGTTTTTT. This gives the protein CASSPPRVIGELFF.

The chain links TRBV7-2 to TRBJ2-7; tentatively, D is TRBD1 (6 bases). V was clipped by 7 bases and J by 1 base, with 17 bases between them. Per the germline V gene, CDR1 is SGHTA and CDR2 is FQGNSA. The CDR3 has 15 residues. This chain's CDR3 is CASITNVGGSYEQYF. For the CDR3, the DNA is TGTGCCAGCATCACCAACGTAGGGGGTTCCTACGAGCAGTACTTC.

V is TRBV9 and J is TRBJ2-1; TRBD2 aligns across 7 bases. J was trimmed by 5 bases and V by 3 bases; bases with no gene match: 8. Germline CDR1 is SGDLS and CDR2 is YYNGEE. This CDR3 spans 15 amino acids. DNA for the CDR3: TGTGCCAGCAGCGCCACCGGGACTACTCACAATGAGCAGTTCTTC. Translation: CASSATGTTHNEQFF.

This clone is a singleton in its sample. The genes are TRBV5-1 and TRBJ1-2; D possibly corresponds to TRBD1 (6 bases). CDR1 SGHRS and CDR2 YFSETQ come from the germline V gene. The CDR3 loop spans 13 amino acids. Between the trimmed V and J ends, which lost 3 bases and 7 bases, there was a span of 13 bases. The DNA of the CDR3 is TGCGCCAGCAGCTACACAGGGTATAGTGGCTACACCTTC. Its protein product is CASSYTGYSGYTF.

This clone appeared once. The chain carries TRBV5-1 and TRBJ2-5; D is possibly TRBD1 (6 bases). V gave up 5 bases and J gave up 5 bases, with 13 bases separating them. In germline, CDR1 is SGHRS, CDR2 YFSETQ. There are 13 residues in the CDR3. CDR3 protein: CASRFDRMETQYF. CDR3 nucleotides: TGCGCCAGCAGATTCGACAGGATGGAGACCCAGTACTTC. Full variable domain (missing parts from reference TRBV5-1 and TRBJ2-5): KAGVTQTPRYLIKTRGQQVTLSCSPISGHRSVSWYQQTPGQGLQFLFEYFSETQRNKGNFPGRFSGRQFSNSRSEMNVSTLELGDSALYLCASRFDRMETQYFGPGTRLLVL.

The rearrangement joins TRBV18 to TRBJ2-3, with D perhaps matching TRBD1 (6 bases). CDR1 is KGHSH and CDR2 is LQKENI in the germline V gene. V dropped 3 bases and J dropped 2 bases, with 12 bases sitting between them. The CDR3 has 15 residues. The CDR3 region has the DNA TGTGCCAGCTCACCGGGGGCCCTACACACAGATACGCAGTATTTT. Its translation: CASSPGALHTDTQYF.

Ten or more counts support this clone. The CDR3: CASSFPGSNQPQHF. CDR3 sequence (DNA): TGTGCCAGCAGTTTCCCAGGAAGCAATCAGCCCCAGCATTTT. The gene calls are TRBV27 and TRBJ1-5; D is ambiguous. Trimming stripped 3 bases from V and 1 base from J, with 7 bases between. CDR1 is MNHEY, CDR2 SMNVEV, per germline (reference sequence). This CDR3 region has 14 residues.

The J gene is TRBJ1-5, the V gene TRBV7-8; the D is unclear. The V end lost 0 bases, the J end lost 4 bases, and 13 bases lay between the germline ends. The CDR3 length is 16 residues. Looked up from germline, CDR1 is SGHVS and CDR2 is FQNEAQ. The CDR3 loop is CASSLAGGSGNQPQHF. CDR3 nucleotide sequence: TGTGCCAGCAGCTTAGCGGGTGGGAGCGGGAATCAGCCCCAGCATTTT.